This T cell receptor (beta chain) comes out of a study of blood T cells in healthy people across ages. Whole-study results and caveats: With unsorted PBMCs, a conclusive comparison of naive versus antigen-experienced cells was not possible.

The ends were cut back, 3 bases at V and 11 bases at J, with 31 bases in the middle. The germline V gene has CDR1 DFQATT and CDR2 SNEGSKA (reference sequence). The CDR3 is 17 residues long. With respect to this clonotype: Its specificity is not known.

Caucasian individuals from Russia who were healthy and aged roughly 6 to 95 acted as donors. No fewer than 7 million PBMCs went into each sample. The second PCR ran about 6 to 11 cycles with a sample-barcoded 5' primer and J-beta primers. A 12-random-nucleotide template-switch adaptor tagged each cDNA molecule. Each CDR3 protein gets one entry after TCRdb re-called the 5' RACE reads with MiXCR. The table includes roughly 1.5 million distinct CDR3 sequences, 40% to 45% detected once. Sequenced material: blood. This chain connects TRBV20-1 to TRBJ2-5; D might be TRBD2 (6 bases). The TCR was taken from a woman between 18 and 29 years old in good health. The CDR3, as DNA: TGCAGTGCTAGGGCACTAGCCGCGAAAGATCCCATGGGGGAGCAGTACTTC. Residues: CSARALAAKDPMGEQYF.